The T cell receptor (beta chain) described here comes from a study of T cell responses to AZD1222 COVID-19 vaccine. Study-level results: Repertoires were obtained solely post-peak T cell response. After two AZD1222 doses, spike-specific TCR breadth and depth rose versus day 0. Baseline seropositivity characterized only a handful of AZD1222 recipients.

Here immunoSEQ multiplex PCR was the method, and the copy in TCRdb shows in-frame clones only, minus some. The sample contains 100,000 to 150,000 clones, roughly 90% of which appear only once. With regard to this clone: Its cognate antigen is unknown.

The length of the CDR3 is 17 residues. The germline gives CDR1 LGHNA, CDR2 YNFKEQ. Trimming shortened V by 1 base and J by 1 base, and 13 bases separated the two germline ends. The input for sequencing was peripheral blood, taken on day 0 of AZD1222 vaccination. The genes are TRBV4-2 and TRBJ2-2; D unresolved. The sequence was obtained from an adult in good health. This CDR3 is CASSQGVNAKNTGELFF. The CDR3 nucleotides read TGTGCCAGCAGCCAAGGGGTAAATGCGAAGAACACCGGGGAGCTGTTTTTT.